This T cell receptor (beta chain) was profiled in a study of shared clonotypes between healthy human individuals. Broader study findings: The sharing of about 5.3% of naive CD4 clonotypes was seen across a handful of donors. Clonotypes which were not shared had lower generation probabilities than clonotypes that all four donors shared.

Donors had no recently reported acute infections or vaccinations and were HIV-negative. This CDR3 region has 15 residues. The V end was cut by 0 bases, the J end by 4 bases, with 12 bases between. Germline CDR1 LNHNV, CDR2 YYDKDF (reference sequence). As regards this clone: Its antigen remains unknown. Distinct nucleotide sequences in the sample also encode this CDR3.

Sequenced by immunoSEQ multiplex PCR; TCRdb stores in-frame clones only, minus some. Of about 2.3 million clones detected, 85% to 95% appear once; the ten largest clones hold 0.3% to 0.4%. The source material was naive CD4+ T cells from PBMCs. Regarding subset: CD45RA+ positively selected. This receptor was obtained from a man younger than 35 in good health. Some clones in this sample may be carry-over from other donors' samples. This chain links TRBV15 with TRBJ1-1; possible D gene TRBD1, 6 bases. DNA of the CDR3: TGTGCCACCAGCAGAGATATTGGAGGGGGCACTGAAGCTTTCTTT. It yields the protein CATSRDIGGGTEAFF.